This TCR beta chain was identified during a study of blood T cell repertoires in COVID-19. Whole-study context: T cells, B-cell-depleted T cells, or PBMCs provided the cDNA or gDNA that served as material.

Trimming cost V 4 bases and J 2 bases; bases outside gene matches: 1. The CDR3 has 14 residues. The germline gives CDR1 SNHLY, CDR2 FYNNEI. Authors' processing steps: Reference gene primer amplification gave nucleated cell count estimates. Here immunoSEQ multiplex PCR was the method, and the copy in TCRdb shows in-frame clones only, minus some. Clonal size and the V and J genes are those of that table, whereas D and trimming came from the DNA. The repertoire holds roughly 91,000 clones, with 65% to 80% as singletons. Sequencing was performed on peripheral blood. This rearrangement joins TRBV2 to TRBJ2-3, with 9 bases identical to TRBD1. This TCR came from a man between 65 and 80 years old with acute or convalescent COVID-19. The CDR3 is CASSGDRDTDTQYF. The CDR3 bases are TGTGCCAGCAGTGGGGACAGGGACACAGATACGCAGTATTTT.